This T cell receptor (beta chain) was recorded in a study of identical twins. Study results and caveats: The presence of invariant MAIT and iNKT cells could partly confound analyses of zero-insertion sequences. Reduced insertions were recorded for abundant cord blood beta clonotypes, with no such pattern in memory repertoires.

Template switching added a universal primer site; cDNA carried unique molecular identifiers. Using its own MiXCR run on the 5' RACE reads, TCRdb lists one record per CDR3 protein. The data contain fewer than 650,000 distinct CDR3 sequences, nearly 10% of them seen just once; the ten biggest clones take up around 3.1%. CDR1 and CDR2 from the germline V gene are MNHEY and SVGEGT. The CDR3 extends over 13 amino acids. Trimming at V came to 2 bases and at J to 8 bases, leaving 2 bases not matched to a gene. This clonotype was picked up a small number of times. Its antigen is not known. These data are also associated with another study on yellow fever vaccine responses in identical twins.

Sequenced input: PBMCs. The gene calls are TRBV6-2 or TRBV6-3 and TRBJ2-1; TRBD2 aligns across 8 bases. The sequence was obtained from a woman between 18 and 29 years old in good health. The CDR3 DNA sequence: TGTGCCAGCAGTTACGGACTAGCATATGAGCAGTTCTTC. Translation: CASSYGLAYEQFF.